This record concerns one TCR beta chain sequence. This clone was seen just once. The specificity of this receptor is unknown. Base qualities are not at hand, and no much larger clone is one base apart. This record comes from a study of blood T cell repertoires in COVID-19 (dated by TCRdb to 2020 to 2022). Study-wide context: Samples covering the acute and convalescent phases of COVID-19 were provided by collaborators in the United States, Italy and Spain. The prospective study material was composed of cDNA or gDNA derived from T cells, B-cell-depleted T cells, or PBMCs. The dataset comprised deeply sampled blood TCRbeta repertoires from subjects exposed to, actively infected with, or recovered from COVID-19. A freely available public database, intended as a resource for researchers studying the immune response to SARS-CoV-2, is where the repertoires were released. The samples were drawn from the first 160 participants of the ongoing ImmuneRACE study and from some 1,300 subjects provided by 6 global collaborators. A de-identified subject ID, COVID-19 status, age in years and sex were almost always included in the sample metadata. HLA class I and class II types, where available, came from metadata supplied by the sample provider rather than from assay-based typing.

A second Seattle source provided samples from volunteer blood donors who had recovered from COVID-19. Whole blood was collected in K2EDTA tubes by collaborating institutions according to the institutions' own protocols. For TCRbeta analysis, collaborators shipped samples as frozen whole blood, isolated PBMCs, or DNA extracted from either of those sample types. The immunoSEQ Assay, a bias-controlled multiplex PCR, was used to amplify TCRbeta CDR3 regions from genomic DNA. The study's own analysis went as follows. Nucleated cell counts per sample were estimated from amplification of reference gene primers within the assay. Sequence reads were collapsed and filtered to measure the absolute abundance of every unique TCRbeta CDR3 rearrangement. Productive Simpson clonality was computed per sample as the square root of Simpson's diversity index over productive rearrangements. Entries here come from immuneACCESS through TCRdb and include only in-frame sequences with V and J called. Some clones fail to appear in such tables; in the studies checked, an unresolved V gene covers under half of the shortfall, and the cause of the remainder is unknown. V, J and clone size derive from that table, while D and trimming were established from the DNA sequence. The sample table contains about 300,000 clones; only one count was recorded for about 89% of them. The ten biggest clones cover nearly 6.5% of the sample.

Paper-wide results and their limitations: Clinical and demographic metadata were provided uncurated, with the amount varying by source and participant.

Spanning cysteine to phenylalanine, the CDR3 consists of 17 amino acids. The only DNA kept is the CDR3, 51 bases in frame from the first base. The junction shows trimming of 0 bases on V and 10 bases on J, plus 21 bases between the germline ends. Looking up the germline V gene yields CDR1 MGHRA and CDR2 YSYEKL. Sequenced: peripheral blood. The clonotype originates from a man younger than 35 who had recovered from COVID-19. The chain is assembled from TRBV4-1 and TRBJ1-4; the D segment cannot be called with confidence. In nucleotide form, the sequence is TGCGCCAGCAGCCAAGAACTGACGCCGGGAAGGCGGGGAAAACTGTTTTTT. This codes for CASSQELTPGRRGKLFF.